What follows are 9 T cell receptor beta chains derived from one specimen sequenced in a study of blood T cell repertoires in COVID-19. TCRdb keeps only in-frame clones here, not all; method: immunoSEQ multiplex PCR. The sample includes a few hundred thousand clones, about 90% of them seen just once. Sequences were obtained from PBMCs or T cells enriched from blood (not recorded which). Receptors were obtained from a woman aged 40 to 50 who had been exposed to COVID-19.

The rearrangement links TRBV5-1 to TRBJ2-7; 12 positions agree with TRBD2. In germline, CDR1 is SGHRS, CDR2 YFSETQ. The CDR3 extends over 15 amino acids. The V and J ends lost 4 bases and 3 bases, in that order; junction bases with no gene match: 5. The CDR3 nucleotides read TGCGCCAGCAGCGGCCTGGGACTAGCGGGCTACGAGCAGTACTTC. Translation gives CASSGLGLAGYEQYF.

The rearrangement links TRBV15 to TRBJ1-5, with 11 bases matching TRBD1. Germline CDR1 LNHNV, CDR2 YYDKDF (reference sequence). V lost 3 bases, J lost 4 bases, and 2 bases stayed unmatched. The CDR3 has 15 amino acids. The CDR3 reads CATSSRDRGNQPQHF. The DNA of the CDR3 is TGTGCCACCAGCAGCCGGGACAGGGGGAATCAGCCCCAGCATTTT.

The rearrangement joins TRBV7-9 to TRBJ1-2; maybe TRBD1 (5 bases). The CDR3 has 12 amino acids. CDR1 is SEHNR and CDR2 is FQNEAQ in the germline V gene (reference sequence). With 4 bases removed from V and 6 bases from J, the gap between germline ends came to 9 bases. Here the CDR3 DNA reads TGTGCCAGCAGCTGGGACTCTAATGGCTACACCTTC. Translating it yields CASSWDSNGYTF.

CDR3 amino acids: CASSLVDTSREAFF. The CDR3 region has the DNA TGTGCCAGCAGCTTAGTCGACACTTCACGAGAAGCTTTCTTT. The chain carries TRBV7-6 and TRBJ1-1; D is uncertain. Germline assignment: CDR1 SGHVS and CDR2 FNYEAQ. Trimming stripped 1 base from V and 8 bases from J, with 14 bases between. The CDR3 is 14 amino acids.

The chain links TRBV9 to TRBJ2-1, with 10 bases lining up with TRBD2. The germline CDR1 and CDR2 sequences are SGDLS and YYNGEE. There are 15 residues in the CDR3. V lost 0 bases and J lost 6; bases outside the gene matches: 3. The chain's CDR3 is CASSVAGTSVNEQFF. The DNA of the CDR3 is TGTGCCAGCAGCGTAGCCGGGACTAGCGTCAATGAGCAGTTCTTC.

CDR3 protein: CASSLEPLARDYNEQFF. CDR3 sequence (DNA): TGTGCCAGCAGCTTAGAGCCCCTAGCTCGGGATTACAATGAGCAGTTCTTC. The chain is built from TRBV11-2 and TRBJ2-1, with a tentative D call TRBD2 (5 bases). This CDR3 region has 17 residues. Trimming shortened V by 0 bases and J by 4 bases, and 16 bases separated the two germline ends. Germline loops: CDR1 SGHAT, CDR2 FQNNGV.

The chain recombines TRBV27 with TRBJ2-1; a possible D gene is TRBD1 (6 bases). Between the trimmed V and J ends, which lost 4 bases and 3 bases, there was a span of 13 bases. This CDR3 contains 15 residues. Germline V gene lookup returns CDR1 MNHEY and CDR2 SMNVEV (reference sequence). The CDR3 region is CASSSNRVNYNEQFF. The CDR3 bases are TGTGCCAGCAGTTCAAACAGGGTTAACTACAATGAGCAGTTCTTC.

This clone has a single count. This chain uses TRBV28 with TRBJ2-2; D not certain. The CDR3 length is 15 residues. V was pared by 5 bases and J by 0 bases, with 10 bases between. Germline V gene lookup returns CDR1 MDHEN and CDR2 SYDVKM. DNA for the CDR3: TGTGCCAGCAGTCTGAGCTATACGAACACCGGGGAGCTGTTTTTT. This codes for CASSLSYTNTGELFF.

This chain links TRBV20-1 with TRBJ2-3; 7 bases match TRBD2. The CDR3 is made up of 18 amino acids. Germline CDR1 and CDR2: DFQATT and SNEGSKA (reference sequence). V was pared by 3 bases and J by 6 bases, with 21 bases of the junction left unmatched. The CDR3 here is CSASPPPGGRWVLDTQYF. The DNA for the CDR3 is TGCAGTGCTAGTCCCCCCCCTGGCGGGAGATGGGTTTTGGATACGCAGTATTTT.